This T cell receptor (beta chain) was sequenced during a study of cytomegalovirus exposure and HLA in healthy donors (dated by TCRdb to the late 2010s). Regarding the complete study: According to an earlier analysis of several hundred of the donors, about 179 million T cells yielded over 100 million unique TCR beta sequences and less than 300 Gb of sequence data. An early release that covered about 600 HLA-typed donors contained around 300 gigabases of sequencing data and 75 million to 100 million unique TCR sequences. Of the roughly 400 genotyped donors, over 80% were placed in the genetic ancestry cluster associated with self-reported Caucasian donors. The study aimed to test whether signatures of past pathogen exposure could be identified by cataloging public T cell receptors. The study used immunosequencing to profile the T cell repertoires of more than 650 subjects and linked those repertoires to cytomegalovirus serostatus. In addition to the first cohort of approximately 670 subjects, a separate validation cohort of 120 different subjects was used. To predict cytomegalovirus infection status, the study brought together high-throughput TCR immunosequencing, statistical association of individual TCRs with disease status, and machine learning. A later analysis re-analyzed previously published TCR beta repertoires from hundreds of donors and added high-resolution HLA genotyping to study TCR occurrence patterns. Rather than drawing on any new phenotypic data, the later analysis identified candidate immune exposures from TCR beta sequences and the way those sequences occurred across donors. To decide whether each TCR beta V gene segment behaved as functional or pseudogenic, an earlier analysis of over 500 of the donors relied on high-throughput TCR beta sequencing. Donor age, sex, ethnicity and CMV serostatus were collected together with the repertoire data. A later genetic analysis took genome-wide SNP genotypes for about 55% of the roughly 700 donors and used that subset as a discovery cohort. Every repertoire in the discovery cohort had been generated on one and the same sequencing platform. HLA typing included class I and class II loci at four-digit resolution. The number of typed donors differed by locus: about 620-640 for A, B, C, DRB1 and DQB1; 500 to 550 for DQA1; approximately 610 for DPA1; and 450 to 480 for DPB1. A few DR-DQ haplotypes were handled as single units for association and clustering because linkage in the cohort was strong. Among approximately 370 genotyped donors of the cohort, an average of around 250,000 unique TCR beta nucleotide sequences was sequenced per donor, of which about 19% were non-productive.

Trimming costs V 0 bases and J 9 bases, and their ends lie 12 bases apart. Reading the germline V gene gives CDR1 KGHSH and CDR2 LQKENI. Its CDR3 holds 15 amino acids, cysteine through phenylalanine. Of the read, only the CDR3 DNA is kept; its 45 bases are in frame from base 1. Libraries came from the immunoSEQ multiplex PCR assay. The multiplex PCR relied on a mix of 60 forward primers for TCR Vbeta segments and 13 reverse primers for TCR Jbeta segments. Amplification of the CDR3 region of rearranged TCR beta genes was performed with a multiplex PCR assay on genomic DNA. On the Illumina HiSeq System, the amplified TCR beta libraries were sequenced as 87-base-pair reads. In the source study's methods: A later analysis counted about 80 million unique TCR beta chains across the 700 or so repertoires, and 9.5 million to 11 million of these chains were shared by at least two donors. A nearest-neighbor algorithm error-corrected the raw reads and collapsed the reads into unique sequences, merging closely related sequences to remove PCR and sequencing errors. V, D and J gene segments were assigned by aligning CDR3 sequences to IMGT reference sequences. For a sequence to be retained, a match of at least six nucleotides to both a V gene segment and a J gene segment was required. Rearrangements were called productive when the CDR3 lacked stop codons and stayed in frame with V and J; all others were non-productive. Following IMGT convention, CDR3 was defined as the stretch from the second conserved V-encoded cysteine up to the conserved J-encoded phenylalanine. In an earlier analysis of approximately 590 of the donors, sequences lacking an unambiguous match to a single V gene segment were excluded. An earlier analysis of 450 to 650 of the donors called V segments functional above 56.7% productive rearrangements and segregating when the between-donor standard deviation exceeded 5%. A statistical classification framework was developed to diagnose cytomegalovirus status using the catalog of TCR beta chain sequences. V and J gene assignment, in a later analysis, came from comparing TCR nucleotide sequences with IMGT/GENE-DB human TR gene sequences. The TCRdist pipeline was used in a later analysis to assign CDR3 sequences and most-parsimonious VDJ recombination scenarios. In a later analysis, every TCR beta chain was defined by the combination of its CDR3 amino acid sequence and its V-gene family, and reads without a unique V-gene family were dropped. In a later analysis, a few hundred highly shared, low-generation-probability nucleotide sequences were removed to address suspected cross-contamination and a sequencing artifact. A later analysis calculated a clonal expansion index for each public chain from normalized within-repertoire ranks of inferred template counts. A later analysis computed generation probabilities with a VDJ recombination model fitted to out-of-frame rearrangements, and checked the results against IGoR. In a later analysis, TCR-TCR, TCR-HLA and TCR-CMV co-occurrence was scored with hypergeometric tests, and a repertoire-size bias correction was applied to TCR pairs. In a later analysis, false discovery rates were estimated by permuting HLA or CMV assignments 20 times. In a later analysis, co-occurring TCRs were grouped using DBSCAN, with TCRdist sequence similarity added in when clustering inside HLA-allele-positive subsets. Repertoires with fewer than 30,000 or more than 120,000 public chains, plus five repertoires with anomalous nucleotide sharing, were excluded from co-occurrence clustering. The immuneACCESS repertoire file appears here via TCRdb, limited to in-frame rearrangements. These files lack a portion of the clones; in checked studies, under half of the deficit traces to unresolved V genes, and the cause of the others is not known. The DNA gave D and trimming, while V, J and clone size come from that table. Recorded for this sample are around 140,000 clones; approximately 60% of them occurred a single time. Together, the top ten hold less than 2.5% of the sample.

Comment on this clone: This receptor's antigen is unknown. No per-base quality is available; no much larger clone lies one base away.

In total, fewer than 750 healthy bone marrow donors made up the cohort. Cohort members were all nominally healthy when sampled, although unrecorded immune exposures were likely present. The donor tested CMV seronegative, placing the donor among the 350 or so seronegative members of the cohort. Every donor gave a peripheral blood sample, and the peripheral blood mononuclear cells from that sample were used for TCR beta sequencing. Genomic DNA extraction from the blood cell samples was performed with the Qiagen DNeasy Blood Extraction Kit. Broader findings and caveats from the paper: When HLA alleles, especially DR and DQ, strongly co-occurred, attributing TCR associations to individual alleles was difficult. For the cohort, immune exposure information was limited to CMV serostatus. In an earlier analysis of roughly 500 of the donors, most TCR beta V segments appeared in productive rearrangements about 90% or about 30% of the time, broadly matching IMGT annotations. Presence/absence analyses assumed roughly uniform sequencing depth across donors, an assumption that may not hold. A later analysis found that TCR association rates varied across HLA loci, with DRB1 alleles showing the most associated TCRs and HLA-C alleles the fewest. The authors suggested that the approach could potentially be generalized to other disease states and immunological phenotypes. Because HLA typing was unavailable for some donors at each locus, only the typed subset was used in association tests. At a false discovery rate of 0.05, a later analysis linked around 17,000 TCR beta sequences to specific HLA alleles. The sequencing pipeline was judged likely to have produced a cluster of highly shared sequence variants as a technical artifact. Most CMV-associated TCR beta chains appeared to be HLA-restricted in a later analysis, and the HLA associations seemed to be driven largely by CMV exposure. The study listed 150 to 200 TCR beta chains as associated with cytomegalovirus. V-gene and J-gene trimming of TCR beta chains was associated with a missense DCLRE1C variant in a later genetic analysis, and the association was replicated in an independent cohort. Linkage disequilibrium might explain the correlated functional status among segregating V segments, but an unknown experimental factor could not be ruled out. A further reported finding was that TCR beta sequences accurately predicted the HLA-A and HLA-B alleles for most subjects in the first cohort. In a later genetic analysis, fewer N-insertions in productive TCRs were reported among donors in an Asian-associated ancestry cluster than the roughly 700-donor mean. A few of the identified cytomegalovirus-associated TCR beta chains were confirmed in vitro to be specific for cytomegalovirus antigens. In a later analysis, HLA-associated TCR beta chains showed more clonal expansion and lower generation probabilities than non-associated chains that were equally common. Across donors, most TCR sequences were observed very rarely, whereas some public TCRs were present in many individuals. In both the original and validation cohorts, the classifier was reported to diagnose cytomegalovirus status with high specificity and sensitivity. Because counts were too low, roughly 17 rarely observed V segments, including chromosome 9 orphons, were left out of the earlier analysis of approximately 500 of the donors. A later analysis reported that several top co-occurrence clusters appeared linked to parvovirus B19, influenza, CMV and Epstein-Barr virus. Some IMGT-functional V segments, including TRBV6-2 and TRBV6-3, could not be told apart with the 87-base-pair reads, so those segments were excluded. The cohort was sequenced for TCR beta chains only, and without alpha or paired-chain data the features that could be detected were limited.

This clonotype was obtained from a middle-aged woman in good health and CMV-seronegative. Recombination joined TRBV18 with TRBJ1-6; perhaps TRBD1 is the D gene, with 5 bases matching. The sequenced sample was PBMCs. The DNA reads TGTGCCAGCTCACCACCGGCGGGGCCGGGTTCACCCCTCCACTTT. This codes for CASSPPAGPGSPLHF.